This T cell receptor beta chain was profiled in a study of beta chain features in type 1 diabetes. Study overall: Sorted cells examined across all samples numbered more than 100 million. General study points: Moderate yet significant TCRB CDR3 shortening was seen in Type 1 diabetes patients in all four CD4+ subsets.

With respect to this clone: Its target is not known.

This CDR3 is built from 14 residues. Germline lookup yields CDR1 SGHDN and CDR2 FVKESK. Trimming left V 4 bases short and J 4 bases short, with 12 bases between. One heparinised blood draw, averaging about 120 mL, came from each donor. Sorting with CD45RO/CCR7/CD25/CD127/CD95/CD27 yielded naive, central memory, regulatory and stem-like memory CD4+ cells. Sequencing targeted expressed TCRB transcripts, as all isolated RNA had been reverse transcribed. Sequencing used immunoSEQ multiplex PCR; TCRdb keeps in-frame clones, though not all of them. This sample carries under 500,000 clones, about 30% of them seen once, and the ten largest clones take 0.05% to 0.065%.

The chain joins TRBV14 to TRBJ2-3; D is perhaps TRBD1 or TRBD2 (5 bases each). Sequencing input: naive CD4+ T cells from blood. The clonotype originates from a man between 18 and 35 years old in good health. The CDR3 nucleotides read TGTGCCAGCAGCCGAGGGAACAGGCCAGATACGCAGTATTTT. Translating gives CASSRGNRPDTQYF.